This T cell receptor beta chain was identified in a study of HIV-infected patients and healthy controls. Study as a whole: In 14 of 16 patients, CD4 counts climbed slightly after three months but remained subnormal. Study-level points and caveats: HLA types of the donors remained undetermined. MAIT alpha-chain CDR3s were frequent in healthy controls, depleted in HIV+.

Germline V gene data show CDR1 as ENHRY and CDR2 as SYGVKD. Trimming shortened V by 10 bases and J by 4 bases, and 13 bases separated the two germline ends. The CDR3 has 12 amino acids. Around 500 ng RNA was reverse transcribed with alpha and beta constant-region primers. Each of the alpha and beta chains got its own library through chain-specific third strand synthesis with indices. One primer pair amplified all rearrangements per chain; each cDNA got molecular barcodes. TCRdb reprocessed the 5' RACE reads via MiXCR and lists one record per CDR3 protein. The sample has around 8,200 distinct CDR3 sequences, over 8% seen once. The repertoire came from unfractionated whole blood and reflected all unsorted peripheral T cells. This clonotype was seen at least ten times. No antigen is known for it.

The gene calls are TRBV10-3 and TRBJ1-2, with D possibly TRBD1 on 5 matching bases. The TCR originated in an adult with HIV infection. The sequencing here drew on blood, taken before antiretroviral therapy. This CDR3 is CATREGSYGYTF. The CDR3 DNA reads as TGTGCCACCAGGGAAGGGAGCTATGGCTACACCTTC.